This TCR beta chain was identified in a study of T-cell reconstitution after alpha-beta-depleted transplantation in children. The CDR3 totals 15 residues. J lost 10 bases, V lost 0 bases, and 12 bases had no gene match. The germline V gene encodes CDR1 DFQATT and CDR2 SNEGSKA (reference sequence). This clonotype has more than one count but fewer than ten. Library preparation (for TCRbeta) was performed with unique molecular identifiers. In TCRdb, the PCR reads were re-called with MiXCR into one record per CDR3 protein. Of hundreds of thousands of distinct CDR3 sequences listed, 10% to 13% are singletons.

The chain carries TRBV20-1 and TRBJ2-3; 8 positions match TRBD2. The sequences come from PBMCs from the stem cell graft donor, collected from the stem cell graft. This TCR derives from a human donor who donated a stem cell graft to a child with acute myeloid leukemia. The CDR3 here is CSARDLAREVSAQYF. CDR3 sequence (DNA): TGCAGTGCTAGAGATTTGGCGCGGGAGGTGTCGGCGCAGTATTTT.